The clone carrying this T cell receptor (beta chain) was picked up a small number of times. Its antigen is undetermined. The sample comes from a study of T-cell reconstitution after alpha-beta-depleted transplantation in children. Study-wide findings and caveats: Alpha-beta T cells about two months after transplant reportedly derived from several hundred expanded graft clones. One year after transplant, T-cell counts and diversity came mostly from newly produced T cells.

CDR3 length equals 13 residues. V was clipped by 1 base and J by 6 bases, with 13 bases between them. Germline V gives CDR1 DFQATT, CDR2 SNEGSKA (reference sequence). The library targeted TCRbeta and was prepared with unique molecular identifiers. A single record per CDR3 protein comes from TCRdb applying MiXCR to the PCR reads. The sample consists of under 450,000 distinct CDR3 sequences, 15% to 20% of them appearing once. Sequenced material: PBMCs, mostly from graft donor cells, taken 360 days after TCRalphabeta/CD19-depleted stem cell transplant. This clonotype was sampled from a boy in the first two years of life who had a stem cell transplant for Wiskott-Aldrich syndrome, so the T cells may come from the graft donor. This chain uses TRBV20-1 with TRBJ2-7; weak D call: TRBD1 (5 bases). In DNA, the CDR3 is TGCAGTGCTAGAGCGGCCAGGGTGGGCGAGCAGTACTTC. It specifies CSARAARVGEQYF.